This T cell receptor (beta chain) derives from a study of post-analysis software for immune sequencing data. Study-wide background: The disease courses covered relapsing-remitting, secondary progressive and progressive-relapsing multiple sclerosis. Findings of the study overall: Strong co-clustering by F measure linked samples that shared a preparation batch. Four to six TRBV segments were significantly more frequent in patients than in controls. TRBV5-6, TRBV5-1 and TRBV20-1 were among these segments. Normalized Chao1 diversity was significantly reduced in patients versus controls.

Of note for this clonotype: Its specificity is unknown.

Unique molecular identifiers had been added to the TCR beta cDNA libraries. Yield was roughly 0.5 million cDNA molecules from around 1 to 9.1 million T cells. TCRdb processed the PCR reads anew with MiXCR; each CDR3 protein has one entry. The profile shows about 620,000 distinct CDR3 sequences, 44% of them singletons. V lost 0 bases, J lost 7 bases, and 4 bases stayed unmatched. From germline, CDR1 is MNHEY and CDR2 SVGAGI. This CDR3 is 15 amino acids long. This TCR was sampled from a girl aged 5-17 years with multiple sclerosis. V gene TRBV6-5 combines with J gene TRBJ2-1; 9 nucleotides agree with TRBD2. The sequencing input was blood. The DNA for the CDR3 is TGTGCCAGCAGTTACTCGGCGGGAGGGCCGAATGAGCAGTTCTTC. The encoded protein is CASSYSAGGPNEQFF.